The clone carrying this T cell receptor beta chain was seen ten or more times. This sample was taken from a study of T cells in Graves' hyperthyroidism and ophthalmopathy. TCR beta CDR3 sequences were amplified from RNA transcripts. The study used the HTBI primer set for a first-round RT-PCR of the TCR CDR3. From the multiplex PCR reads, TCRdb called clonotypes with MiXCR, one entry per CDR3 protein. The data contain more than 550,000 distinct CDR3 sequences, about 19% of them singletons. Trimming pared 4 bases from V and 0 bases from J, leaving 11 bases between. The CDR3 spans 14 residues. Germline CDR1 and CDR2: DFQATT and SNEGSKA (reference sequence).

This chain connects TRBV20-1 to TRBJ2-3; D not resolved. The specimen sequenced was blood. The receptor was isolated from a woman aged 45-59 years with Graves' hyperthyroidism that later progressed to Graves' ophthalmopathy. The CDR3 spells CSAMSHYSTDTQYF. CDR3 DNA: TGCAGTGCTATGTCCCACTATAGCACAGATACGCAGTATTTT.